The sample holds a few counts of the clone carrying this T cell receptor beta chain. Its antigen is as yet unknown. The V gene's germline CDR1 is SGHTA and CDR2 FQGTGA. Trimming removed 5 bases from V and 4 bases from J, with 11 bases in between. This CDR3 is built from 13 residues. The entry originates in a study of T cell repertoires in cytomegalovirus infection. Findings and caveats of the study: There were HLA-C-restricted CMV-specific TCR beta clonotypes dominating the ex vivo response.

TCRdb recomputed calls from the reads with MiXCR, one row per CDR3 protein. Altogether roughly 800,000 distinct CDR3 sequences are present, roughly 28% being singletons, with the ten largest covering around 14%. This sequence joins TRBV7-3 and TRBJ1-1; no reliable D call. Sequenced here: cultured CD8+ T cells from PBMCs, sampled from culture after CMV antigen stimulation. The sequence was obtained from a human donor in good health (CMV status not recorded). Some clones in this sample may be carry-over from other donors' samples. CDR3 in amino acids: CASSPKWGTEAFF. CDR3 in DNA: TGTGCCAGCAGCCCCAAGTGGGGCACTGAAGCTTTCTTT.